These 8 T cell receptor beta chains originate from one sample sequenced in a study of early T cells in non-severe SARS-CoV-2 infection. TCRdb used MiXCR to reprocess the 5' RACE reads, holding one entry per CDR3 protein. The data show approximately 70,000 distinct CDR3 sequences, more than 4% seen once. The sample was whole blood, taken at baseline. The receptors shown here come from an adult who was a healthcare worker with PCR-confirmed SARS-CoV-2 infection or an uninfected control (not recorded which).

The chain uses TRBV5-6 and TRBJ1-1; D might be TRBD1 (5 bases). The CDR3 contains 14 residues. The germline CDR1 and CDR2 sequences are SGHDT and YYEEEE. Trimming took 4 bases from V and 2 from J, leaving 12 bases between them. The chain's CDR3 is CASSDVGGNTEAFF. The CDR3 coding sequence is TGTGCCAGCAGCGATGTGGGGGGAAACACTGAAGCTTTCTTT.

This clonotype was counted a few times. The chain joins TRBV7-2 to TRBJ2-2; D ambiguous. The CDR3 covers 14 residues. Germline-derived CDR1 and CDR2 are SGHTA and FQGNSA. Trimming cost V 6 bases and J 6 bases, with 14 bases left between them. CDR3 sequence: CASRGTLGAGELFF. In DNA form, the CDR3 reads TGTGCCAGCAGGGGAACCTTAGGCGCCGGGGAGCTGTTTTTT.

The chain is built from TRBV19 and TRBJ1-2; 8 bases align to TRBD1. J gave up 4 bases and V 2 bases, and 6 bases lay outside the gene matches. Germline values: CDR1 LNHDA, CDR2 SQIVND (reference sequence). This CDR3 is built from 15 residues. The DNA of the CDR3 is TGTGCCAGTAGTATATCAGGGGGCGTCGGCTATGGCTACACCTTC. Residues: CASSISGGVGYGYTF.

This clonotype has ten or more counts. This rearrangement joins TRBV12-3 or TRBV12-4 to TRBJ1-5; the D is unclear. This CDR3 is 13 amino acids long. Trimming pared 5 bases from V and 0 bases from J, leaving 5 bases between. The CDR3 bases are TGTGCCAGCAGTCTCTATAGCAATCAGCCCCAGCATTTT. Translated, it gives CASSLYSNQPQHF.

At least ten counts were recorded for this clonotype. The chain combines TRBV6-2 or TRBV6-3 with TRBJ2-1; D is uncertain. Germline CDR1 is MNHEY and CDR2 is SVGEGT. The CDR3 consists of 13 residues. V dropped 2 bases and J dropped 0 bases, with 2 bases sitting between them. The CDR3: CASSYSSYNEQFF. The CDR3 coding sequence is TGTGCCAGCAGTTACAGCTCCTACAATGAGCAGTTCTTC.

This clonotype was counted only a few times. The CDR3, as DNA: TGCAGTGCTAGAGAGGCAGGGACTAGCGGCCGTGGGAATGAGCAGTTCTTC. This encodes CSAREAGTSGRGNEQFF. The chain recombines TRBV20-1 with TRBJ2-1; 11 bases are shared with TRBD2. Trimming cost V 0 bases and J 7 bases; bases outside gene matches: 11. This CDR3 comprises 17 residues. CDR1 is DFQATT and CDR2 is SNEGSKA in the germline V gene (reference sequence).

This clonotype was detected ten times or more. The V call is TRBV28, the J call TRBJ2-3; 9 nucleotides match TRBD1. The V segment lost 4 bases and the J segment 7 bases; nucleotides outside the gene matches: 3. The CDR3 is made up of 13 amino acids. Looked up from germline, CDR1 is MDHEN and CDR2 is SYDVKM. CDR3 DNA: TGTGCCAGCAGTTACAGGGGGCACCATACGCAGTATTTT. Amino acids: CASSYRGHHTQYF.

This clonotype has more than one count but fewer than ten. The rearrangement joins TRBV30 to TRBJ2-3; 7 positions match TRBD2. This CDR3 has 16 residues. In germline, CDR1 is GTSNPN, CDR2 SVGIG (reference sequence). Trimming at V came to 0 bases and at J to 2 bases, leaving 8 bases not matched to a gene. For the CDR3, the DNA is TGTGCCTGGAGTGTAGGGTTAGCGGGTGACACAGATACGCAGTATTTT. Translation gives CAWSVGLAGDTDTQYF. The full variable domain, with the rest looked up from reference TRBV30 and TRBJ2-3, is SQTIHQWPATLVQPVGSPLSLECTVEGTSNPNLYWYRQAAGRGLQLLFYSVGIGQISSEVPQNLSASRPQDRQFILSSKKLLLSDSGFYLCAWSVGLAGDTDTQYFGPGTRLTVL.